This passage covers 6 T cell receptor beta chains from one sample sequenced in a study of OX40 agonist ivuxolimab in advanced cancers. Measured with immunoSEQ multiplex PCR; TCRdb has only the in-frame clones, and not every one. The repertoire holds roughly 80,000 clones, with approximately 93% as singletons. The sequenced sample was CD4+ or CD8+ T cells sorted from blood, obtained in a trial of the OX40 agonist ivuxolimab. Source of these receptors: an adult with an advanced solid tumor such as melanoma, head and neck, liver or kidney cancer.

V is TRBV4-3 and J is TRBJ2-3, with D possibly being TRBD2 (6 bases). With 1 base removed from V and 4 bases from J, the gap between germline ends came to 18 bases. Germline-derived CDR1 and CDR2 are LGHNA and YSLEER. The CDR3 runs to 17 residues. In DNA, the CDR3 is TGCGCCAGCAGCCAAGCCCCCGGGACTGTGGGTCCAGATACGCAGTATTTT. The encoded protein is CASSQAPGTVGPDTQYF.

The chain employs TRBV5-4 and TRBJ1-2; D gene uncertain. The V and J ends lost 1 base and 2 bases respectively, with 21 bases between them. CDR1 is SGHNT and CDR2 is YYREEE in the germline V gene (reference sequence). The CDR3 spans 18 residues. This chain's CDR3 is CASSLLVFRVPSNYGYTF. Written as DNA, the CDR3 is TGTGCCAGCAGCTTGTTGGTTTTTCGGGTTCCCTCAAACTATGGCTACACCTTC. Full variable domain (outside the CDR3, taken from reference TRBV5-4 and TRBJ1-2): ETGVTQSPTHLIKTRGQQVTLRCSSQSGHNTVSWYQQALGQGPQFIFQYYREEENGRGNFPPRFSGLQFPNYSSELNVNALELDDSALYLCASSLLVFRVPSNYGYTFGSGTRLTVV.

This clone turned up a few times. The rearrangement joins TRBV2 to TRBJ1-5; D is ambiguous. Per germline, CDR1 SNHLY and CDR2 FYNNEI. Trimming cost V 4 bases and J 5 bases, with 9 bases left between them. The length of the CDR3 is 13 residues. CDR3 residues: CASSVYGDQPQHF. DNA for the CDR3: TGTGCCAGCAGTGTATATGGCGATCAGCCCCAGCATTTT.

The rearrangement uses TRBV13 and TRBJ2-5, with TRBD2 matching over 13 bases. In germline, CDR1 is PRHDT, CDR2 FYEKMQ (reference sequence). This CDR3 spans 15 amino acids. The V and J ends lost 4 bases and 5 bases, in that order; junction bases with no gene match: 4. The CDR3 loop reads CASSSPLAGGETQYF. The CDR3 DNA reads as TGTGCCAGCAGCTCCCCACTAGCGGGGGGGGAGACCCAGTACTTC.

The chain uses TRBV9 and TRBJ2-7; D gene ambiguous. The germline CDR1 and CDR2 sequences are SGDLS and YYNGEE. The CDR3 loop spans 13 amino acids. V was clipped by 2 bases and J by 6 bases, with 12 bases between them. The CDR3 is CASSVVPWGEQYF. The CDR3 region has the DNA TGTGCCAGCAGCGTGGTCCCTTGGGGCGAGCAGTACTTC.

The rearrangement joins TRBV4-3 to TRBJ2-5, with unresolved D. The last part of the DNA fits TRBJ2-7 better; the J call may be wrong. Per the germline V gene, CDR1 is LGHNA and CDR2 is YSLEER. The CDR3 contains 15 residues. DNA of the CDR3: TGCGCCAGCAGCCAAGGTACGGCAAAATCCTACGAGCAGTACTTC. It yields the protein CASSQGTAKSYEQYF.